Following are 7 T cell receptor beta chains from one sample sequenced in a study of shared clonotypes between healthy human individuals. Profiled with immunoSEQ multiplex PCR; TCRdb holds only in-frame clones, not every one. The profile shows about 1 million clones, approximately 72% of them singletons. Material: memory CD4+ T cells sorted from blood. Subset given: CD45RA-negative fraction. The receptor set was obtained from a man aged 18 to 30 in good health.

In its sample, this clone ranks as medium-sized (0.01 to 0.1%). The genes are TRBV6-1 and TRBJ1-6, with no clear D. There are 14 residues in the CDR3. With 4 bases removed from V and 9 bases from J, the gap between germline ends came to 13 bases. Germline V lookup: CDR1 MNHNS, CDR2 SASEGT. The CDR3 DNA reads TGTGCCAGCAGTGCCTCCTGGGATACTTCACCCCTCCACTTT. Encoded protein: CASSASWDTSPLHF.

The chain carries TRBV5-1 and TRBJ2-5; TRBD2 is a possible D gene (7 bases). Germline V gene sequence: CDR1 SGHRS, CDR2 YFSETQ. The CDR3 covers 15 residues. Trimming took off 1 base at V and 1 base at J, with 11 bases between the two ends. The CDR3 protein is CASSLLGGPQETQYF. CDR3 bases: TGCGCCAGCAGCTTGTTGGGGGGGCCCCAAGAGACCCAGTACTTC.

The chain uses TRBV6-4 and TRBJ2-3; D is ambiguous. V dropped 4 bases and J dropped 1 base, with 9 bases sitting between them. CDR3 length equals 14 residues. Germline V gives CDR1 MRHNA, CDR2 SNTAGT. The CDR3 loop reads CASSVQVGTDTQYF. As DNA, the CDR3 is TGTGCCAGCAGTGTGCAGGTTGGCACAGATACGCAGTATTTT.

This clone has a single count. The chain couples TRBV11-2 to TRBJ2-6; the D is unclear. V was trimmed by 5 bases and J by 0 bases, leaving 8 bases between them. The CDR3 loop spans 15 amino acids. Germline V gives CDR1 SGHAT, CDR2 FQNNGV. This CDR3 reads CASSLQNSGANVLTF. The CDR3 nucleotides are TGTGCCAGCAGCCTCCAAAACTCTGGGGCCAACGTCCTGACTTTC.

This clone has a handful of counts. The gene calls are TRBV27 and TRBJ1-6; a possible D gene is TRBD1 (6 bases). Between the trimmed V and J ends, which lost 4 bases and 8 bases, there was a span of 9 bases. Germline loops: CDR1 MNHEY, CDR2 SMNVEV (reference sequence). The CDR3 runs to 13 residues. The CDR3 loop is CASSSNRDSPLHF. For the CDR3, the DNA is TGTGCCAGCAGTTCAAACAGGGATTCACCCCTCCACTTT.

The CDR3 loop reads CASSLRRERGTEAFF. For the CDR3, the DNA is TGTGCCAGCAGCCTACGCAGGGAGAGGGGAACTGAAGCTTTCTTT. The chain recombines TRBV7-2 with TRBJ1-1; possible D gene TRBD1, 5 bases. Trimming removed 5 bases at V and 5 bases at J, with 18 bases between. In germline, CDR1 is SGHTA, CDR2 FQGNSA. The CDR3 runs 15 residues. Full variable domain (outside the CDR3, taken from reference TRBV7-2 and TRBJ1-1): GAGVSQSPSNKVTEKGKDVELRCDPISGHTALYWYRQSLGQGLEFLIYFQGNSAPDKSGLPSDRFSAERTGGSVSTLTIQRTQQEDSAVYLCASSLRRERGTEAFFGQGTRLTVV.

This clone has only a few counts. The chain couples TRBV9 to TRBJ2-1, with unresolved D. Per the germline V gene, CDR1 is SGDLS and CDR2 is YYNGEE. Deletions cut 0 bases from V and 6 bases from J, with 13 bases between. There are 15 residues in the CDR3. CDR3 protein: CASSVEGSVGNEQFF. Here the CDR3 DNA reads TGTGCCAGCAGCGTAGAAGGATCAGTTGGCAATGAGCAGTTCTTC.